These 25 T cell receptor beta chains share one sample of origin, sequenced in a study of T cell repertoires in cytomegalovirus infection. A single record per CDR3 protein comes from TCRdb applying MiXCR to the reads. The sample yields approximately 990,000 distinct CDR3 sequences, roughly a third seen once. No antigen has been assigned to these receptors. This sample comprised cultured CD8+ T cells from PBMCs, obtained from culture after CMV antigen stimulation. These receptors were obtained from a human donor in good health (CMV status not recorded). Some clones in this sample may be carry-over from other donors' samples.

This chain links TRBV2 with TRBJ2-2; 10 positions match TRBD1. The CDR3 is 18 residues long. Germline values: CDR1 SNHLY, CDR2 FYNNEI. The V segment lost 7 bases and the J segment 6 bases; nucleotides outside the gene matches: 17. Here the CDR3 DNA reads TGTGCCAGCACCCTACTCCCAGAGGGACAGGGGAGTGCCGGGGAGCTGTTTTTT. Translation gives CASTLLPEGQGSAGELFF.

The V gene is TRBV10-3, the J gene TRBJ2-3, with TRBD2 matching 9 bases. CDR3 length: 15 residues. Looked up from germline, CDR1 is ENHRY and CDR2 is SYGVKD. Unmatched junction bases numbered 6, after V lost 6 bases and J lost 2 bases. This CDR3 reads CAIRGGTSTTDTQYF. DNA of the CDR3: TGTGCCATCAGGGGGGGGACTAGCACCACAGATACGCAGTATTTT.

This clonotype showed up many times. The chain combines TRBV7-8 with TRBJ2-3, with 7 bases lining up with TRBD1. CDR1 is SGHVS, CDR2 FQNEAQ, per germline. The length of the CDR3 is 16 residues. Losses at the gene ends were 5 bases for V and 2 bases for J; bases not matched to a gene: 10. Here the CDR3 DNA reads TGTGCCAGCAGCGTCGAATACAGGGGTTCCACAGATACGCAGTATTTT. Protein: CASSVEYRGSTDTQYF.

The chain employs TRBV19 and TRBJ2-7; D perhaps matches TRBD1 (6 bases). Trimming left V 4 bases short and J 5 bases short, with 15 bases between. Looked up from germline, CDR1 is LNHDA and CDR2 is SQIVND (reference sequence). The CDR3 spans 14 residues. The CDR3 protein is CASSTAQGRHEQYF. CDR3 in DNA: TGTGCCAGTAGTACGGCACAGGGTCGGCACGAGCAGTACTTC.

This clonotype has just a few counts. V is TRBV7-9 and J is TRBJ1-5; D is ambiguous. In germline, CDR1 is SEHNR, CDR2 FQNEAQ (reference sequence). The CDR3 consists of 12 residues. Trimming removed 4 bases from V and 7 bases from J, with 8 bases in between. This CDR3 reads CASSSWSQPQHF. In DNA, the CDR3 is TGTGCCAGCAGCTCTTGGTCCCAGCCCCAGCATTTT.

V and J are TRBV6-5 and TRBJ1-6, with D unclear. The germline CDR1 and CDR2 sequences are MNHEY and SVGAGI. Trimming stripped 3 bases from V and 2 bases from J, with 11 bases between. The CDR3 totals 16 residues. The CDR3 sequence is CASSYDPGAYNSPLHF. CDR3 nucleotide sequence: TGTGCCAGCAGTTATGACCCGGGCGCCTATAATTCACCCCTCCACTTT.

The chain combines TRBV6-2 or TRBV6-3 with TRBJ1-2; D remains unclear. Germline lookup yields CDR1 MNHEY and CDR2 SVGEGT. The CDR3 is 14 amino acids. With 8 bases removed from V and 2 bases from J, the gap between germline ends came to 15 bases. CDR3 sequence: CASGPNTRNYGYTF. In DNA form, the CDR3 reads TGTGCCAGCGGCCCCAACACAAGGAACTATGGCTACACCTTC.

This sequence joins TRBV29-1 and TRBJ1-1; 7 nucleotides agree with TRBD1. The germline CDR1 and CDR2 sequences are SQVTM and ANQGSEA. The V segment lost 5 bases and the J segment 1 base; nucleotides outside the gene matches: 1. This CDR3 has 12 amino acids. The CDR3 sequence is CSVQGGNTEAFF. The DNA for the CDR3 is TGCAGCGTTCAGGGGGGGAACACTGAAGCTTTCTTT.

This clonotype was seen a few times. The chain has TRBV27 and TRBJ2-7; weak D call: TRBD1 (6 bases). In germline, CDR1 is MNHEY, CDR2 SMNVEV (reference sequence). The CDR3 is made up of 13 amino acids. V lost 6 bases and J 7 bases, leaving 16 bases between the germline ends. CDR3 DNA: TGTGCCAGCAGCCCCCCGGGACAACGGGAGCAGTACGTC. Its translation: CASSPPGQREQYV.

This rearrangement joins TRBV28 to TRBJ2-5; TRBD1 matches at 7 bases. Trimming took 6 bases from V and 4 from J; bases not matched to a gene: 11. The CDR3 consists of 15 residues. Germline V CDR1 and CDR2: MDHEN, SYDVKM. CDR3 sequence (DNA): TGTGCCAGCAGACTTGACAGGGCTGCGGGAGAGACCCAGTACTTC. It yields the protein CASRLDRAAGETQYF.

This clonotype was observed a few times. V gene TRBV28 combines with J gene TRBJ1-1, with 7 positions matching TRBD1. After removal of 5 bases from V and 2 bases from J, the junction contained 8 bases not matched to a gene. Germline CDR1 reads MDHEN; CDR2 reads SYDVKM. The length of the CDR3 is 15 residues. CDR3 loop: CASSPNRGPNTEAFF. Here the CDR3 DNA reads TGTGCCAGCAGTCCAAACAGGGGCCCAAACACTGAAGCTTTCTTT.

As DNA, the CDR3 is TGTGCCAGCAGTTTAAGGGGGCGCGATGAAGCTTTCTTT. Its translation: CASSLRGRDEAFF. The chain employs TRBV27 and TRBJ1-1, with TRBD1 matching 7 bases. The V segment lost 2 bases and the J segment 7 bases; nucleotides outside the gene matches: 4. Germline values: CDR1 MNHEY, CDR2 SMNVEV (reference sequence). The CDR3 runs to 13 residues.

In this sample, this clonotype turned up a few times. CDR3 loop: CTLGLAGTAEETQYF. The CDR3 nucleotides are TGCACCCTCGGGCTAGCGGGGACAGCCGAAGAGACCCAGTACTTC. The chain combines TRBV20-1 with TRBJ2-5; 9 nucleotides line up with TRBD2. Germline V gene sequence: CDR1 DFQATT, CDR2 SNEGSKA (reference sequence). The CDR3 is 15 residues long.

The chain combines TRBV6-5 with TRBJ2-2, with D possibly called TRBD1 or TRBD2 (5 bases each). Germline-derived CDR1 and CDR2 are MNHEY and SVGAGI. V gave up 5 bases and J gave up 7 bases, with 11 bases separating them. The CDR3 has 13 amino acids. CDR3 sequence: CASSLGVVGELFF. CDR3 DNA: TGTGCCAGCAGTCTGGGGGTGGTCGGGGAGCTGTTTTTT.

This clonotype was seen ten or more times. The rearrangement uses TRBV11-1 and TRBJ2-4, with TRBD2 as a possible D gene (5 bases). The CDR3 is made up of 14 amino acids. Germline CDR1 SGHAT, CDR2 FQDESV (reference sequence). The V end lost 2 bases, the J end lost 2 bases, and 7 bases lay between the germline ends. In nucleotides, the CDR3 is TGTGCCAGCAGCTTACGGGGTCCCAAAAACATTCAGTACTTC. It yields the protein CASSLRGPKNIQYF.

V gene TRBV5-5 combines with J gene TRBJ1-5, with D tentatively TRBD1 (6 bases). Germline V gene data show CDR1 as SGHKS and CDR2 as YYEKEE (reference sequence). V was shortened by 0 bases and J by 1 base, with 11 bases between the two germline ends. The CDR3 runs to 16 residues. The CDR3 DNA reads TGTGCCAGCAGCTTGGGTTATAGGGGGAGCAATCAGCCCCAGCATTTT. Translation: CASSLGYRGSNQPQHF.

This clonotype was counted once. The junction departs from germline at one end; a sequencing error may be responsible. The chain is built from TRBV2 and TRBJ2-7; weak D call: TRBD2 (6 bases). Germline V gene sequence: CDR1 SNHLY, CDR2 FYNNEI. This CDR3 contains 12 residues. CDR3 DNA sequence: TGTGCCAGCAGGTCAGGTCAGGAGGGTCAGAACTTC. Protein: CASRSGQEGQNF. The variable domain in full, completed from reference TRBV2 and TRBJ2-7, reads EPEVTQTPSHQVTQMGQEVILRCVPISNHLYFYWYRQILGQKVEFLVSFYNNEISEKSEIFDDQFSVERPDGSNFTLKIRSTKLEDSAMYFCASRSGQEGQNFGPGTRLTVT.

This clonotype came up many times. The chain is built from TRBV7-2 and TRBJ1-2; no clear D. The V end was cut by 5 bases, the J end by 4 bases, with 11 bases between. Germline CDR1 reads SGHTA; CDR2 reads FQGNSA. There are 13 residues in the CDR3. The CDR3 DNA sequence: TGTGCCAGCAGCCGAGACCTCAGCTATGGCTACACCTTC. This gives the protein CASSRDLSYGYTF.

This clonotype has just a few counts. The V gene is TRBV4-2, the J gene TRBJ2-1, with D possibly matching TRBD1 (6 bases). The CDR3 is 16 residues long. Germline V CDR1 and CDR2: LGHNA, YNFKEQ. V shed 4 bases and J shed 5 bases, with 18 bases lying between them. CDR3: CASSPRAGASHNEQFF. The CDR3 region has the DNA TGTGCCAGCAGCCCTCGAGCAGGGGCGTCCCACAATGAGCAGTTCTTC.

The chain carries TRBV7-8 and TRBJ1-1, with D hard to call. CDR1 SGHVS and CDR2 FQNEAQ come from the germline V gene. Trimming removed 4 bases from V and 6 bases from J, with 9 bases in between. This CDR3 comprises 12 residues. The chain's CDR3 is CASSSRWPEAFF. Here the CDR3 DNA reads TGTGCCAGCAGCTCCCGATGGCCTGAAGCTTTCTTT.

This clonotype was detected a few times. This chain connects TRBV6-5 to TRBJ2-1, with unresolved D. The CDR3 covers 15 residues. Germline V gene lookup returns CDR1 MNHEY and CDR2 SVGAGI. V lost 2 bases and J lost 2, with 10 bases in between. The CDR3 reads CASSYTDATYNEQFF. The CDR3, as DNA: TGTGCCAGCAGTTACACGGACGCAACCTACAATGAGCAGTTCTTC.

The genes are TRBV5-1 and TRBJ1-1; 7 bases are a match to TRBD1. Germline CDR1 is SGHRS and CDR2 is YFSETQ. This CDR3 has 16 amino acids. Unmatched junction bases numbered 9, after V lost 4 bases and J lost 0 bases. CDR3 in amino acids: CASSTYRGGMNTEAFF. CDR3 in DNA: TGCGCCAGCAGCACATACAGGGGTGGAATGAACACTGAAGCTTTCTTT.

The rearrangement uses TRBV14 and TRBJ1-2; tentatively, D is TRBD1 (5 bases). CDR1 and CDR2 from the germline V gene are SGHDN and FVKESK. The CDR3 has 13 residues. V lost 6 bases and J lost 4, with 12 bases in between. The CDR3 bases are TGTGCCAGCAGTATAGGCAGGGCCTATGGCTACACCTTC. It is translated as CASSIGRAYGYTF.

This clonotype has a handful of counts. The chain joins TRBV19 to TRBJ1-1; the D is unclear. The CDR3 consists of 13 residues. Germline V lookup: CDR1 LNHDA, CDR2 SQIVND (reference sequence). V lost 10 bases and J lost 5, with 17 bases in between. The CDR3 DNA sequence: TGTGCCACATATACTTGGGCCCGGACTGAAGCTTTCTTT. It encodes CATYTWARTEAFF. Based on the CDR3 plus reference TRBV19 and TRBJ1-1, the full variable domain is DGGITQSPKYLFRKEGQNVTLSCEQNLNHDAMYWYRQDPGQGLRLIYYSQIVNDFQKGDIAEGYSVSREKKESFPLTVTSAQKNPTAFYLCATYTWARTEAFFGQGTRLTVV.

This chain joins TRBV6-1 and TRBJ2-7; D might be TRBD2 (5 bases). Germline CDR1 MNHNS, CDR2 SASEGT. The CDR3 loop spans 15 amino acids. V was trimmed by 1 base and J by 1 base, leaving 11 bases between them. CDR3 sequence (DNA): TGTGCCAGCAGTGAAGGGGTAGCGATGTCCTACGAGCAGTACTTC. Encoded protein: CASSEGVAMSYEQYF.